One sample yielded the 21 T cell receptor beta chains listed below, sequenced in a study of shared clonotypes between healthy human individuals. Data came from immunoSEQ multiplex PCR; TCRdb stores just in-frame clones and leaves some out. The sample includes around 550,000 clones, less than 96% of them seen just once. The sample consisted of naive CD4+ T cells sorted from blood. Subset noted: CD45RA+ positively selected. Source of these receptors: a woman in her twenties or thirties in good health.

J is TRBJ2-1 and V is TRBV5-4; possibly TRBD2 for D (6 bases). This CDR3 comprises 17 residues. Per germline, CDR1 SGHNT and CDR2 YYREEE (reference sequence). V gave up 4 bases and J gave up 1 base, with 18 bases separating them. The CDR3 DNA reads as TGTGCCAGCAGCCAGAAGTCCATAGCGGCTTCCTACAATGAGCAGTTCTTC. Its translation is CASSQKSIAASYNEQFF. The complete variable domain, with remaining parts taken from reference TRBV5-4 and TRBJ2-1, reads ETGVTQSPTHLIKTRGQQVTLRCSSQSGHNTVSWYQQALGQGPQFIFQYYREEENGRGNFPPRFSGLQFPNYSSELNVNALELDDSALYLCASSQKSIAASYNEQFFGPGTRLTVL.

In nucleotides, the CDR3 is TGTGCCAGCAGTTTGGGCGGGGCGAACACCGGGGAGCTGTTTTTT. Encoded protein: CASSLGGANTGELFF. The rearrangement joins TRBV27 to TRBJ2-2, with TRBD2 as a possible D gene (6 bases). Germline V gene lookup returns CDR1 MNHEY and CDR2 SMNVEV (reference sequence). The CDR3 loop spans 15 amino acids. V shed 3 bases and J shed 0 bases, with 8 bases lying between them.

The chain employs TRBV2 and TRBJ2-7, with TRBD1 identical over 9 bases. Per the germline V gene, CDR1 is SNHLY and CDR2 is FYNNEI. The CDR3 is 13 amino acids. Trimming removed 9 bases from V and 5 bases from J; junction bases left unmatched: 8. The CDR3 nucleotides read TGTGCCAGTCACGGACAGGGGATGAACGAGCAGTACTTC. It encodes CASHGQGMNEQYF. Using reference TRBV2 and TRBJ2-7 for the parts outside the CDR3, the full variable domain is EPEVTQTPSHQVTQMGQEVILRCVPISNHLYFYWYRQILGQKVEFLVSFYNNEISEKSEIFDDQFSVERPDGSNFTLKIRSTKLEDSAMYFCASHGQGMNEQYFGPGTRLTVT.

The chain links TRBV7-3 to TRBJ2-3; 9 bases agree with TRBD2. CDR3 size: 14 residues. Germline-derived CDR1 and CDR2 are SGHTA and FQGTGA. V lost 7 bases to trimming and J lost 2 bases; unmatched junction nucleotides: 4. CDR3 nucleotide sequence: TGTGCCAGCATGCGGACTAGCGACACAGATACGCAGTATTTT. This sequence encodes CASMRTSDTDTQYF.

V and J are TRBV28 and TRBJ1-4, with 10 positions matching TRBD1. CDR3 length: 16 amino acids. CDR1 is MDHEN, CDR2 SYDVKM, per germline. The ends lost 8 bases at V and 4 bases at J; junction bases unmatched: 10. CDR3 sequence: CASLRDRGVINEKLFF. The CDR3 region has the DNA TGTGCCAGCCTCCGGGACAGGGGCGTTATTAATGAAAAACTGTTTTTT.

The gene calls are TRBV28 and TRBJ2-6; D gene uncertain. The ends were cut back, 7 bases at V and 1 base at J, with 17 bases in the middle. Germline V gene data show CDR1 as MDHEN and CDR2 as SYDVKM. The CDR3 contains 17 residues. The CDR3 is CASNHPGGRSGANVLTF. The CDR3 DNA follows: TGTGCCAGCAACCACCCTGGTGGGCGGTCTGGGGCCAACGTCCTGACTTTC.

This CDR3 reads CATSRDGSGSSYEQYF. The CDR3 region has the DNA TGTGCCACCAGCAGAGATGGGAGCGGGAGCTCCTACGAGCAGTACTTC. The rearrangement links TRBV15 to TRBJ2-7; TRBD2 aligns across 8 bases. The trim removed 0 bases at V and 0 bases at J, leaving 4 bases unmatched. The CDR3 length is 16 residues. In germline, CDR1 is LNHNV, CDR2 YYDKDF (reference sequence).

The chain has TRBV20-1 and TRBJ2-5; the D gene could be TRBD1 or TRBD2 (5 bases each). Germline V CDR1 and CDR2: DFQATT, SNEGSKA (reference sequence). V shed 5 bases and J shed 4 bases, with 8 bases lying between them. The CDR3 consists of 11 residues. CDR3: CSADSGETQYF. The CDR3 DNA reads as TGCAGTGCTGACAGCGGAGAGACCCAGTACTTC.

The chain combines TRBV27 with TRBJ2-7, with 7 positions matching TRBD1. The CDR3 length is 13 residues. Germline V gives CDR1 MNHEY, CDR2 SMNVEV (reference sequence). V lost 3 bases, J lost 7 bases, and 6 bases stayed unmatched. The CDR3 spells CASSFMVDREQYF. The CDR3 DNA follows: TGTGCCAGCAGTTTTATGGTGGACAGGGAGCAGTACTTC.

The genes are TRBV11-2 and TRBJ2-5, with D unclear. V was trimmed by 1 base and J by 1 base, leaving 4 bases between them. The CDR3 spans 13 residues. Germline V gives CDR1 SGHAT, CDR2 FQNNGV. CDR3 protein: CASSLGLQETQYF. In DNA form, the CDR3 reads TGTGCCAGCAGCTTAGGCCTCCAAGAGACCCAGTACTTC.

This clone was recorded only once. The gene calls are TRBV28 and TRBJ2-7, with 11 positions matching TRBD2. V was pared by 4 bases and J by 5 bases, with 10 bases of the junction left unmatched. CDR3 size: 16 residues. CDR1 is MDHEN, CDR2 SYDVKM, per germline. Here the CDR3 reads CASSSLGLAGYNEQYF. DNA for the CDR3: TGTGCCAGCAGTTCCTTAGGACTAGCGGGTTACAACGAGCAGTACTTC.

The chain uses TRBV7-8 and TRBJ2-7; D not certain. Germline loops: CDR1 SGHVS, CDR2 FQNEAQ. This CDR3 spans 15 amino acids. The germline V and J ends were trimmed by 1 base and 0 bases, with 10 bases remaining between them. DNA of the CDR3: TGTGCCAGCAGCTTAGTAGCCTTGAGCTCCTACGAGCAGTACTTC. It yields the protein CASSLVALSSYEQYF.

The J gene is TRBJ2-5, the V gene TRBV27, with D tentatively TRBD2 (6 bases). V was shortened by 5 bases and J by 7 bases, with 17 bases between the two germline ends. Looked up from germline, CDR1 is MNHEY and CDR2 is SMNVEV (reference sequence). This CDR3 contains 14 residues. CDR3 residues: CASSLRVGGWTQYF. DNA for the CDR3: TGTGCCAGCAGTCTCAGGGTGGGGGGTTGGACCCAGTACTTC.

This clone occurred once. This rearrangement joins TRBV9 to TRBJ2-7, with a tentative D call TRBD1 (5 bases). The CDR3 has 14 residues. Between the trimmed V and J ends, which lost 3 bases and 0 bases, there was a span of 10 bases. The germline V gene encodes CDR1 SGDLS and CDR2 YYNGEE. CDR3 residues: CASSGVQGSYEQYF. As DNA, the CDR3 is TGTGCCAGCAGCGGTGTCCAGGGCTCCTACGAGCAGTACTTC.

The CDR3 sequence is CASSFTFDFTPLHF. For the CDR3, the DNA is TGTGCCAGCAGTTTTACCTTCGATTTTACACCCCTCCACTTT. The chain couples TRBV28 to TRBJ1-6; no reliable D call. The CDR3 is 14 amino acids. Trimming left V 3 bases short and J 11 bases short, with 14 bases between. Germline V gene lookup returns CDR1 MDHEN and CDR2 SYDVKM.

J is TRBJ2-2 and V is TRBV29-1; D not certain. This CDR3 has 14 residues. Deletions cut 4 bases from V and 0 bases from J, with 9 bases between. CDR1 and CDR2 from the germline V gene are SQVTM and ANQGSEA. The CDR3 DNA is TGCAGCGTTGGGGTCCCAGCGAACACCGGGGAGCTGTTTTTT. Encoded protein: CSVGVPANTGELFF.

The J gene is TRBJ2-7, the V gene TRBV10-3; a weak D match, TRBD1 (6 bases). Trimming left V 3 bases short and J 5 bases short, with 17 bases between. Germline CDR1 ENHRY, CDR2 SYGVKD. CDR3 length equals 15 residues. CDR3 in DNA: TGTGCCATCAGTGAAGAGGGACAATGGATGGACGAGCAGTACTTC. Protein: CAISEEGQWMDEQYF.

The CDR3 protein is CAISESMDYGYTF. As DNA, the CDR3 is TGTGCCATCAGTGAGTCGATGGACTATGGCTACACCTTC. The chain couples TRBV10-3 to TRBJ1-2; D is uncertain. The CDR3 has 13 amino acids. Germline CDR1 reads ENHRY; CDR2 reads SYGVKD. V lost 0 bases, J lost 3 bases, and 5 bases lay in between.

This clone was observed a single time. V and J are TRBV5-4 and TRBJ2-1, with D maybe TRBD1 (6 bases). V was cut by 4 bases and J by 7 bases, with 18 bases left in between. The CDR3 extends over 15 amino acids. Germline lookup yields CDR1 SGHNT and CDR2 YYREEE (reference sequence). DNA of the CDR3: TGTGCCAGCAGCGCCTGGGACACCCGAGGTAATGAGCAGTTCTTC. Residues: CASSAWDTRGNEQFF.

The genes are TRBV7-6 and TRBJ2-3; 8 bases are a match to TRBD1. After removal of 5 bases from V and 2 bases from J, the junction contained 9 bases not matched to a gene. Germline CDR1 and CDR2: SGHVS and FNYEAQ. The CDR3 has 16 residues. DNA for the CDR3: TGTGCCAGCAGCACTACCGGGACAGGCTACACAGATACGCAGTATTTT. Protein product: CASSTTGTGYTDTQYF.

This chain connects TRBV7-2 to TRBJ2-7, with 13 positions matching TRBD2. The CDR3 totals 13 residues. Unmatched junction bases numbered 2, after V lost 6 bases and J lost 6 bases. The germline CDR1 and CDR2 sequences are SGHTA and FQGNSA. DNA for the CDR3: TGTGCCAGCAGACTAGCGGGAGGGCGCGAGCAGTACTTC. Translated: CASRLAGGREQYF.